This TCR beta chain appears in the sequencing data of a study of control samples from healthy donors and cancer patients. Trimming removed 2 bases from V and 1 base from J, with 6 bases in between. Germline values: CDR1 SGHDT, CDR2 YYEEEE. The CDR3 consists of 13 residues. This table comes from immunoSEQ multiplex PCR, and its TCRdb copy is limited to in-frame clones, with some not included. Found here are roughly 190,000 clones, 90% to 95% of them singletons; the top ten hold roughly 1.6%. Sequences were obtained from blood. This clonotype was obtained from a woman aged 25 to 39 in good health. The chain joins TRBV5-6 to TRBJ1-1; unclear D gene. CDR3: CASSFQENTEAFF. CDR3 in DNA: TGTGCCAGCAGCTTCCAGGAGAACACTGAAGCTTTCTTT. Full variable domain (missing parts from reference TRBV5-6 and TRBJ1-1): DAGVTQSPTHLIKTRGQQVTLRCSPKSGHDTVSWYQQALGQGPQFIFQYYEEEERQRGNFPDRFSGHQFPNYSSELNVNALLLGDSALYLCASSFQENTEAFFGQGTRLTVV.